The rows below give T cell receptor beta chains drawn from one sample of a study of T cell changes during pregnancy in multiple sclerosis. Assay used: immunoSEQ multiplex PCR; TCRdb lists only in-frame clones, some missing. Of roughly 40,000 clones listed, about 93% are singletons. The sample was CD4+ T cells from peripheral blood mononuclear cells, taken in the third trimester of pregnancy. These receptors were taken from a female donor with multiple sclerosis, enrolled in a pregnancy study. CDR3s include the opening cysteine and the closing phenylalanine or tryptophan. The order of the fields is D gene, clone size, J gene, V gene, CDR3 protein, CDR3 DNA. The D gene is left open where the match is weak. Some rows mark clone size as missing; the rest say once, few, many or name a class of expanded clone.

D: TRBD1; size: once; J: TRBJ1-5; V: TRBV7-2; CDR3: CASSRQGLGNQPQHF; DNA: TGTGCCAGCAGCCGACAGGGGCTCGGGAATCAGCCCCAGCATTTT
D: TRBD1; size: NA; J: TRBJ2-7; V: TRBV23-1; CDR3: CASSQSAVRDRGYEQYF; DNA: TGCGCCAGCAGTCAATCGGCCGTACGGGACAGGGGCTACGAGCAGTACTTC
D: TRBD2; size: NA; J: TRBJ2-3; V: TRBV7-9; CDR3: CASSPLAGGPGAQYF; DNA: TGTGCCAGCAGCCCTCTAGCGGGAGGGCCAGGTGCGCAGTATTTT
D: TRBD2; size: NA; J: TRBJ2-5; V: TRBV25-1; CDR3: CASRRGSGSSETQYF; DNA: TGTGCCAGCAGACGGGGGAGCGGGAGTAGTGAGACCCAGTACTTC
D: TRBD1; size: NA; J: TRBJ2-7; V: TRBV5-4; CDR3: CASSSSGQGAIYEQYF; DNA: TGTGCCAGCAGCTCATCTGGACAGGGGGCGATCTACGAGCAGTACTTC
D: NA; size: NA; J: TRBJ2-4; V: TRBV19; CDR3: CASSFGGTALAKNIQYF; DNA: TGTGCCAGTAGTTTCGGAGGGACAGCCCTAGCCAAAAACATTCAGTACTTC
D: TRBD1; size: NA; J: TRBJ2-5; V: TRBV7-7; CDR3: CASRSGQGGSQYF; DNA: TGTGCCAGCAGATCCGGACAGGGAGGATCCCAGTACTTC
D: TRBD2; size: NA; J: TRBJ2-3; V: TRBV5-4; CDR3: CASSSGLAGTDTQYF; DNA: TGTGCCAGCAGCTCCGGACTAGCGGGCACAGATACGCAGTATTTT
D: NA; size: NA; J: TRBJ2-1; V: TRBV28; CDR3: CASSSNFNEQFF; DNA: TGTGCCAGCAGTTCTAATTTCAATGAGCAGTTCTTC
D: TRBD1; size: NA; J: TRBJ2-1; V: TRBV5-6; CDR3: CASSFGTDYNEQFF; DNA: TGTGCCAGCAGCTTTGGGACAGACTACAATGAGCAGTTCTTC
D: NA; size: NA; J: TRBJ2-7; V: TRBV28; CDR3: CASSFQTGSVYEQYF; DNA: TGTGCCAGCAGTTTCCAGACGGGGAGTGTCTACGAGCAGTACTTC
D: TRBD1; size: NA; J: TRBJ1-5; V: TRBV2; CDR3: CAGTRQGPYQPQHF; DNA: TGTGCCGGGACCAGACAGGGTCCTTATCAGCCCCAGCATTTT
D: TRBD1; size: NA; J: TRBJ1-2; V: TRBV6-5; CDR3: CASSRQGLPNYGYTF; DNA: TGTGCCAGCAGTAGACAGGGCCTTCCTAACTATGGCTACACCTTC
D: NA; size: NA; J: TRBJ2-1; V: TRBV28; CDR3: CASSFTSNPSNEQFF; DNA: TGTGCCAGCAGTTTCACTAGCAACCCGTCCAATGAGCAGTTCTTC
D: NA; size: NA; J: TRBJ1-1; V: TRBV13; CDR3: CASSPRQSPDTEAFF; DNA: TGTGCCAGCAGCCCACGACAGTCCCCGGACACTGAAGCTTTCTTT
D: TRBD1; size: NA; J: TRBJ2-2; V: TRBV29-1; CDR3: CSVGDRVAGELFF; DNA: TGCAGCGTTGGGGACAGGGTGGCCGGGGAGCTGTTTTTT
D: NA; size: NA; J: TRBJ1-2; V: TRBV4-2; CDR3: CASSQDTQGYGYTF; DNA: TGTGCCAGCAGCCAAGATACACAGGGCTATGGCTACACCTTC
D: NA; size: NA; J: TRBJ2-7; V: TRBV23-1; CDR3: CASHLGLQTYEQYF; DNA: TGCGCCAGCCACCTGGGACTCCAGACCTACGAGCAGTACTTC
D: NA; size: NA; J: TRBJ1-2; V: TRBV11-2; CDR3: CASSPGGGRPGGYTF; DNA: TGTGCCAGCAGCCCGGGCGGGGGGCGCCCGGGTGGCTACACCTTC
D: NA; size: NA; J: TRBJ1-3; V: TRBV10-3; CDR3: CAHRDGDFSGNTIYF; DNA: TGTGCCCACAGGGACGGCGACTTCTCTGGAAACACCATATATTTT
D: NA; size: NA; J: TRBJ2-2; V: TRBV9; CDR3: CASSVRGGTGELFF; DNA: TGTGCCAGCAGCGTTAGAGGGGGAACCGGGGAGCTGTTTTTT
D: TRBD1; size: NA; J: TRBJ1-1; V: TRBV5-6; CDR3: CASSLDRGRIGNTEAFF; DNA: TGTGCCAGCAGCTTGGACAGGGGGAGGATCGGGAACACTGAAGCTTTCTTT
D: TRBD1; size: NA; J: TRBJ2-3; V: TRBV14; CDR3: CASSQQTGATTDTQYF; DNA: TGTGCCAGCAGCCAGCAAACAGGGGCCACCACAGATACGCAGTATTTT
D: TRBD1; size: NA; J: TRBJ2-3; V: TRBV4-1; CDR3: CASSPVGQGARTDTQYF; DNA: TGCGCCAGCAGCCCGGTGGGACAGGGGGCGCGGACAGATACGCAGTATTTT
D: TRBD2; size: NA; J: TRBJ2-3; V: TRBV5-1; CDR3: CASSLAGNTDTQYF; DNA: TGCGCCAGCAGTCTAGCGGGAAACACAGATACGCAGTATTTT
D: TRBD1; size: NA; J: TRBJ1-1; V: TRBV7-6; CDR3: CASSPYAGGVEAFF; DNA: TGTGCCAGCAGCCCGTACGCAGGGGGCGTTGAAGCTTTCTTT
D: NA; size: few; J: TRBJ2-2; V: TRBV10-3; CDR3: CAISSVPNTGELFF; DNA: TGTGCCATCAGTTCCGTCCCTAACACCGGGGAGCTGTTTTTT
D: TRBD2; size: NA; J: TRBJ2-1; V: TRBV28; CDR3: CASILGTSGKNEQFF; DNA: TGTGCCAGCATCTTAGGGACTAGCGGGAAGAATGAGCAGTTCTTC
D: NA; size: NA; J: TRBJ2-7; V: TRBV28; CDR3: CASNQGFYEQYF; DNA: TGTGCCAGCAATCAGGGTTTCTACGAGCAGTACTTC
D: NA; size: NA; J: TRBJ2-1; V: TRBV10-2; CDR3: CASSVYGTLGNEQFF; DNA: TGCGCCAGCAGTGTTTACGGGACATTAGGCAATGAGCAGTTCTTC
D: TRBD1; size: NA; J: TRBJ1-1; V: TRBV5-5; CDR3: CASSPGTGRSEAFF; DNA: TGTGCCAGCAGCCCCGGGACAGGGAGGTCTGAAGCTTTCTTT
D: TRBD2; size: NA; J: TRBJ2-2; V: TRBV5-4; CDR3: CASSVGTSGLNTGELFF; DNA: TGTGCCAGCAGCGTCGGGACTAGCGGATTAAACACCGGGGAGCTGTTTTTT
D: TRBD1; size: NA; J: TRBJ2-7; V: TRBV10-3; CDR3: CAISEYPPTGVLYEQYF; DNA: TGTGCCATCAGTGAGTACCCCCCAACAGGGGTCCTCTACGAGCAGTACTTC
D: NA; size: NA; J: TRBJ1-5; V: TRBV19; CDR3: CASSKRLGMGAHQPQHF; DNA: TGTGCCAGTAGTAAACGATTGGGGATGGGGGCTCATCAGCCCCAGCATTTT
D: TRBD1; size: NA; J: TRBJ1-5; V: TRBV19; CDR3: CASSDRVNQPQHF; DNA: TGTGCCAGTAGCGACAGGGTCAATCAGCCCCAGCATTTT
D: NA; size: NA; J: TRBJ2-5; V: TRBV7-9; CDR3: CASSFSEETQYF; DNA: TGTGCCAGCAGCTTCAGCGAAGAGACCCAGTACTTC
D: TRBD1; size: NA; J: TRBJ1-1; V: TRBV18; CDR3: CASSPQTGDLWAFF; DNA: TGTGCCAGCTCACCACAGACAGGGGACTTATGGGCTTTCTTT
D: NA; size: once; J: TRBJ1-3; V: TRBV7-9; CDR3: CASSRTVSGNTIYF; DNA: TGTGCCAGCAGCAGGACAGTCTCTGGAAACACCATATATTTT
D: NA; size: NA; J: TRBJ1-1; V: TRBV7-2; CDR3: CASSLAWGVTEAFF; DNA: TGTGCCAGCAGCTTAGCCTGGGGCGTGACTGAAGCTTTCTTT
D: NA; size: NA; J: TRBJ1-5; V: TRBV18; CDR3: CASSPGANQPQHF; DNA: TGTGCCAGCTCACCAGGGGCTAATCAGCCCCAGCATTTT
D: TRBD1; size: NA; J: TRBJ2-7; V: TRBV6-6; CDR3: CASSAPRGQHYEQYF; DNA: TGTGCCAGCAGCGCCCCCCGGGGACAGCACTACGAGCAGTACTTC
D: NA; size: NA; J: TRBJ1-1; V: TRBV18; CDR3: CASSPLSGMETEAFF; DNA: TGTGCCAGCTCACCTTTATCGGGTATGGAGACTGAAGCTTTCTTT
D: NA; size: NA; J: TRBJ2-1; V: TRBV28; CDR3: CASKGFGQLRSYNEQFF; DNA: TGTGCCAGCAAGGGCTTTGGACAACTACGCTCCTACAATGAGCAGTTCTTC
D: NA; size: NA; J: TRBJ1-1; V: TRBV28; CDR3: CASSSLATGGGTEAFF; DNA: TGTGCCAGCAGTTCCCTCGCCACGGGGGGCGGAACTGAAGCTTTCTTT
D: TRBD1; size: NA; J: TRBJ2-7; V: TRBV4-2; CDR3: CASSHLTGDRPYEQYF; DNA: TGTGCCAGCAGCCACCTCACCGGGGACAGACCTTACGAGCAGTACTTC
D: TRBD2; size: NA; J: TRBJ2-1; V: TRBV5-5; CDR3: CASSVRLAGTYNEQFF; DNA: TGTGCCAGCAGCGTTCGACTAGCGGGAACATACAATGAGCAGTTCTTC
D: TRBD2; size: NA; J: TRBJ2-1; V: TRBV5-1; CDR3: CASRADGRTGLAGLHGYNEQFF; DNA: TGCGCCAGCAGGGCCGATGGGAGGACCGGACTAGCGGGCCTCCACGGCTACAATGAGCAGTTCTTC
D: TRBD1; size: NA; J: TRBJ2-3; V: TRBV30; CDR3: CACQGASTDTQYF; DNA: TGTGCCTGTCAGGGGGCTTCCACAGATACGCAGTATTTT
D: NA; size: NA; J: TRBJ1-5; V: TRBV19; CDR3: CAISYRISNQPQHF; DNA: TGTGCCATCTCCTACAGGATTAGCAATCAGCCCCAGCATTTT
D: TRBD2; size: once; J: TRBJ2-1; V: TRBV7-9; CDR3: CASSLLPSGVNEQFF; DNA: TGTGCCAGCAGCTTACTGCCTAGCGGGGTCAATGAGCAGTTCTTC
D: TRBD1; size: few; J: TRBJ1-3; V: TRBV30; CDR3: CAWSVRGPGNTIYF; DNA: TGTGCCTGGAGTGTTAGGGGGCCCGGAAACACCATATATTTT
D: TRBD1; size: NA; J: TRBJ1-2; V: TRBV29-1; CDR3: CSVGQGTDGYTF; DNA: TGCAGCGTAGGACAGGGGACCGATGGCTACACCTTC
D: NA; size: NA; J: TRBJ1-4; V: TRBV5-1; CDR3: CASSLSPGKSEKLFF; DNA: TGCGCCAGCAGCTTGTCGCCAGGGAAATCCGAAAAACTGTTTTTT
D: TRBD2; size: NA; J: TRBJ2-7; V: TRBV5-4; CDR3: CASSRGGSGLSYEQYF; DNA: TGTGCCAGCAGCCGGGGTGGTAGCGGGCTCTCCTACGAGCAGTACTTC
D: TRBD1; size: NA; J: TRBJ1-4; V: TRBV7-8; CDR3: CASSIRGQGPIHPTNEKLFF; DNA: TGTGCCAGCAGCATCCGAGGACAGGGACCGATCCATCCAACTAATGAAAAACTGTTTTTT
D: NA; size: NA; J: TRBJ2-3; V: TRBV7-2; CDR3: CASSLSGQVDTDTQYF; DNA: TGTGCCAGCAGCTTAAGCGGGCAAGTTGACACAGATACGCAGTATTTT